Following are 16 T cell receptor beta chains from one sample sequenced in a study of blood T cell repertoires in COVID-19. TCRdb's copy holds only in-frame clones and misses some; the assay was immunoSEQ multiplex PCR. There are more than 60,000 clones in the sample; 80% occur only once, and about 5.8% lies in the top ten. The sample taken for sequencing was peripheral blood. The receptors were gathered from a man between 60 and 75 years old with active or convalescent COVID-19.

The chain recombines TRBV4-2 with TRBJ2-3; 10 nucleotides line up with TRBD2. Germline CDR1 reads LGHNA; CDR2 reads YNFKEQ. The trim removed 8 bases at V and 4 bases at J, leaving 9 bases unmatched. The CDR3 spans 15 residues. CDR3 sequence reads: CASGLSSGGADTQYF. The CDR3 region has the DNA TGTGCCAGCGGACTATCTAGCGGGGGTGCAGATACGCAGTATTTT.

CDR3: CAISESGQDLNYGYTF. CDR3 coding DNA: TGTGCCATCAGTGAGTCGGGACAGGACCTTAACTATGGCTACACCTTC. The chain links TRBV10-3 to TRBJ1-2; 8 nucleotides agree with TRBD1. The CDR3 is 16 residues long. Trimming at V came to 0 bases and at J to 1 base, leaving 4 bases not matched to a gene. Germline V gene sequence: CDR1 ENHRY, CDR2 SYGVKD.

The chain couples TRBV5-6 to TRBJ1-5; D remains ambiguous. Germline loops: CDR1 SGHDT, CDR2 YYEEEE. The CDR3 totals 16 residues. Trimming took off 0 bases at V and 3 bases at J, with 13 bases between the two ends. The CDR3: CASSLARRTNNQPQHF. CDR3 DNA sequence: TGTGCCAGCAGCTTGGCAAGGAGGACCAACAATCAGCCCCAGCATTTT.

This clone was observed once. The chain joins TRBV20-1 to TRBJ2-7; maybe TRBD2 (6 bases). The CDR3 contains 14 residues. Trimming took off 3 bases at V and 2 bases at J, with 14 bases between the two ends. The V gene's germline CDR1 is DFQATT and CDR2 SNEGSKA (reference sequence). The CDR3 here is CSASDGTPTYEQYF. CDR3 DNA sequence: TGCAGTGCTAGTGACGGGACTCCGACCTACGAGCAGTACTTC.

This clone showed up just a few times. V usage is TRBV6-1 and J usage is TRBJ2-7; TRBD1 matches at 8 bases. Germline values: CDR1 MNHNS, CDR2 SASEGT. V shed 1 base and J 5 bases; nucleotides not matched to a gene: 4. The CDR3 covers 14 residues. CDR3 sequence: CASSEGSGGNEQYF. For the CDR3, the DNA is TGTGCCAGCAGTGAAGGGTCAGGGGGCAACGAGCAGTACTTC.

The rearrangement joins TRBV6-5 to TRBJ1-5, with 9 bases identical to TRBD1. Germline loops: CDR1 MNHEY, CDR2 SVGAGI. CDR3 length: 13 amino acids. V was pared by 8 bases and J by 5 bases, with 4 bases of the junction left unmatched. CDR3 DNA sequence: TGTGCCAGCCGGGACAGGGTTGATCAGCCCCAGCATTTT. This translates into CASRDRVDQPQHF.

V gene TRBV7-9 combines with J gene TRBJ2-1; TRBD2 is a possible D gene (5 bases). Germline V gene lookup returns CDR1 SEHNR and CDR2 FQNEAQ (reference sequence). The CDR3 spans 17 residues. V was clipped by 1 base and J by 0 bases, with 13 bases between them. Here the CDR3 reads CASSLVTGSSSYNEQFF. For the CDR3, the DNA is TGTGCCAGCAGCTTAGTCACTGGGAGCAGCTCCTACAATGAGCAGTTCTTC.

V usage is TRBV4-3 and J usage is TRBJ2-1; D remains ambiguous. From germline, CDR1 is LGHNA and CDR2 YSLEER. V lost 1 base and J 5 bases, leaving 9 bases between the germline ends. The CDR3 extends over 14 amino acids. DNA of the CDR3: TGCGCCAGCAGCCAAGCCCTTCTAAACAATGAGCAGTTCTTC. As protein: CASSQALLNNEQFF.

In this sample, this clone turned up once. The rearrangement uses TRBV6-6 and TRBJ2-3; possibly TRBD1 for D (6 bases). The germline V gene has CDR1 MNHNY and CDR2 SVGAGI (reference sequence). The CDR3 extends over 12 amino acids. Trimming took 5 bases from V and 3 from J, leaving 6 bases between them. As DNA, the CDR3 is TGTGCCAGCAGTACAGGGACAGATACGCAGTATTTT. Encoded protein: CASSTGTDTQYF.

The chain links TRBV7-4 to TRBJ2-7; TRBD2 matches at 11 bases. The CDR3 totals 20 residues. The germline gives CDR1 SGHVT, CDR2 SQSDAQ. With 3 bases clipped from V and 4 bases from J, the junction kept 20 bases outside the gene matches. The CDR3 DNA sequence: TGTGCCAGCAGCTTCGAGCCTACTAGCGGGGGTCTCTCAAGGGCGTACGAGCAGTACTTC. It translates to CASSFEPTSGGLSRAYEQYF.

The CDR3 region is CASSPGHSNQPQHF. CDR3 DNA: TGTGCCAGTAGTCCCGGACACTCCAATCAGCCCCAGCATTTT. The chain recombines TRBV19 with TRBJ1-5; possible D gene TRBD1, 5 bases. The germline V and J ends were trimmed by 5 bases and 3 bases, with 11 bases remaining between them. Germline values: CDR1 LNHDA, CDR2 SQIVND (reference sequence). The CDR3 totals 14 residues.

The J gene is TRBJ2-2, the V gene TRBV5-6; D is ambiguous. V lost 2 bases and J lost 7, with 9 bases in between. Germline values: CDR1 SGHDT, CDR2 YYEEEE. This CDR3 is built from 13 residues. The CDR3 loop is CASSFPGIGELFF. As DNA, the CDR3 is TGTGCCAGCAGCTTCCCGGGTATCGGGGAGCTGTTTTTT. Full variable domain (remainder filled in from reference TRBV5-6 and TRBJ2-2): DAGVTQSPTHLIKTRGQQVTLRCSPKSGHDTVSWYQQALGQGPQFIFQYYEEEERQRGNFPDRFSGHQFPNYSSELNVNALLLGDSALYLCASSFPGIGELFFGEGSRLTVL.

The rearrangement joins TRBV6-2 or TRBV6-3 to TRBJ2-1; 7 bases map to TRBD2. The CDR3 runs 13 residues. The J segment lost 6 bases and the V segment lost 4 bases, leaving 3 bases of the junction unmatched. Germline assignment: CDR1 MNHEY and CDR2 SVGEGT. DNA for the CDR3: TGTGCCAGCAGTTCCGGACTAGGCAATGAGCAGTTCTTC. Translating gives CASSSGLGNEQFF.

CDR3: CASIRGGTDTQYF. The CDR3 bases are TGTGCCAGCATTAGGGGAGGTACAGATACGCAGTATTTT. The chain links TRBV28 to TRBJ2-3, with a tentative D call TRBD2 (6 bases). With 7 bases removed from V and 3 bases from J, the gap between germline ends came to 11 bases. Germline CDR1 reads MDHEN; CDR2 reads SYDVKM. The CDR3 is 13 residues long.

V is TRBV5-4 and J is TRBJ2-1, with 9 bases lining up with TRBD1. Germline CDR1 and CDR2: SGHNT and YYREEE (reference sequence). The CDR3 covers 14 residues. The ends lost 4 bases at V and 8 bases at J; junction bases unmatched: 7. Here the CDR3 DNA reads TGTGCCAGCAGCCTGAGACAGGGGGGAGATGAGCAGTTCTTC. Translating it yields CASSLRQGGDEQFF. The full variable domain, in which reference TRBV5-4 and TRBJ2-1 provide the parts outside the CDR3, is ETGVTQSPTHLIKTRGQQVTLRCSSQSGHNTVSWYQQALGQGPQFIFQYYREEENGRGNFPPRFSGLQFPNYSSELNVNALELDDSALYLCASSLRQGGDEQFFGPGTRLTVL.

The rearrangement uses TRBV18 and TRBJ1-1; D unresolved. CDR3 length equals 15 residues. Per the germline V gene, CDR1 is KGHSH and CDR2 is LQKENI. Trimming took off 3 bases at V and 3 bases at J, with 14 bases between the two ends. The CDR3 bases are TGTGCCAGCTCACCCGAGACGACGGGGTACACTGAAGCTTTCTTT. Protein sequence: CASSPETTGYTEAFF. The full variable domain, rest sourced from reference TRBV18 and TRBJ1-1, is NAGVMQNPRHLVRRRGQEARLRCSPMKGHSHVYWYRQLPEEGLKFMVYLQKENIIDESGMPKERFSAEFPKEGPSILRIQQVVRGDSAAYFCASSPETTGYTEAFFGQGTRLTVV.